The T cell receptor (beta chain) under discussion was sequenced for a study of blood T cell repertoires in COVID-19. Individuals drawn from some 25 US areas were roughly 18 to 95 years old. The protocol was immunoSEQ multiplex PCR, while the TCRdb copy is restricted to in-frame clones and leaves out a portion. The sample contains some 150,000 clones, around 89% of which appear only once. Sample: PBMCs or T cells enriched from blood (not recorded which). The origin of this receptor is a woman aged 18 to 35 who had recovered from COVID-19.

The CDR3 nucleotides read TGTGCCAGCAGCCATGGCCTTGAGCAGGGTAAAAGCGGGAGTTCCTACGAGCAGTACTTC. This gives the protein CASSHGLEQGKSGSSYEQYF. The V and J genes are TRBV3-1 (or the pseudogene TRBV3-2) and TRBJ2-7; 8 positions match TRBD2. In germline, CDR1 is LGHDT, CDR2 YNNKEL (reference sequence). The V segment lost 3 bases and the J segment 1 base; nucleotides outside the gene matches: 20. The CDR3 extends over 20 amino acids.